This T cell receptor (beta chain) was sequenced during a study of graft-versus-host responses after intestinal transplantation. Study findings and constraints: The study associated peak circulating GvH clone levels with early post-transplant HvG declines. GvH clones surfaced in recipient marrow, some emerging earlier in ileum or blood.

The table came from immunoSEQ multiplex PCR; TCRdb's copy has only in-frame clones and leaves some out. This table has approximately 90,000 clones, approximately 90% appearing once. CDR1 and CDR2 from the germline V gene are KGHSH and LQKENI. The CDR3 loop spans 15 amino acids. With 3 bases clipped from V and 7 bases from J, the junction kept 11 bases outside the gene matches. As regards this clone: The antigen is undetermined.

V usage is TRBV18 and J usage is TRBJ2-7; 8 bases agree with TRBD2. The sample was unstimulated CD4+ T cells sorted from spleen or lymph node cells, taken before transplant. The receptor's source is a human donor who was the organ donor for an intestinal transplant. The CDR3 nucleotides read TGTGCCAGCTCACCCCGGACGGCGGGAGGTGGGGAGCAGTACTTC. Its protein is CASSPRTAGGGEQYF.